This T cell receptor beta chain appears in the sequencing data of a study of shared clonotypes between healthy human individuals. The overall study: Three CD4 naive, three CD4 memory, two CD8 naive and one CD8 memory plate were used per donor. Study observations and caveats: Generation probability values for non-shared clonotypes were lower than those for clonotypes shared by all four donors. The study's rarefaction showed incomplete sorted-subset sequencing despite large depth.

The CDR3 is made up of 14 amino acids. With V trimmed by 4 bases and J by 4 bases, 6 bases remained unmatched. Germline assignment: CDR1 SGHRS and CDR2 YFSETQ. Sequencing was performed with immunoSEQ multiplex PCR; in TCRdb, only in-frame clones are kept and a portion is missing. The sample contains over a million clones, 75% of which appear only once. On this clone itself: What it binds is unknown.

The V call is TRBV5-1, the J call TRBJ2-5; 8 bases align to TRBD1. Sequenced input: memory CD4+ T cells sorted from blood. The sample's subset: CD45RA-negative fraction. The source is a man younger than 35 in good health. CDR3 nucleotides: TGCGCCAGCAGCGTCCAGGGGGCAGGAGAGACCCAGTACTTC. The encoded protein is CASSVQGAGETQYF.